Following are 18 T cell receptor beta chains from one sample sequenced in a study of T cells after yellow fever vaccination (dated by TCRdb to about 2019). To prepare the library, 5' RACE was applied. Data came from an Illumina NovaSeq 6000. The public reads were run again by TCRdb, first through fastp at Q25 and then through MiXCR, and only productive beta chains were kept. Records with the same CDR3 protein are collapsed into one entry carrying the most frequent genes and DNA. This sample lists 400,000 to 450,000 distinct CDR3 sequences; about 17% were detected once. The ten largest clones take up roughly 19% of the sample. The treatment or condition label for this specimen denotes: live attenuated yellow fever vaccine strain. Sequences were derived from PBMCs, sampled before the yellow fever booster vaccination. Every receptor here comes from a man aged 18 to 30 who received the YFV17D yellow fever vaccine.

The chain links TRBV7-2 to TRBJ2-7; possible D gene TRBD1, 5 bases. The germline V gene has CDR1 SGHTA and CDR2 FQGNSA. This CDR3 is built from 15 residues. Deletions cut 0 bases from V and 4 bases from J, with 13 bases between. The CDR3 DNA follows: TGTGCCAGCAGCTTAGCGTCGGCAGGGCGGTACGAGCAGTACGTC. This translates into CASSLASAGRYEQYV.

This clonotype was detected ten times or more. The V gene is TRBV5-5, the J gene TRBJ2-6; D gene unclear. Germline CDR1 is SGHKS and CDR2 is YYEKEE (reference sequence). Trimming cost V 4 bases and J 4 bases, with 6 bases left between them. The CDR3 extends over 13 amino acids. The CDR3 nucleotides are TGTGCCAGCAGCGTTTACGGGGCCAACGTCCTGACTTTC. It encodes CASSVYGANVLTF.

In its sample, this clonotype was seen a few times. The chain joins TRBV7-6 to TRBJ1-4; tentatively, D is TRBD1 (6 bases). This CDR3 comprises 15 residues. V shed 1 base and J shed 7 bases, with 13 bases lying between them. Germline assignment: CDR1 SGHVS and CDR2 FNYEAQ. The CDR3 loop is CASSLVGGAGEKLFF. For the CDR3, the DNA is TGTGCCAGCAGCTTAGTGGGGGGCGCAGGTGAAAAACTGTTTTTT.

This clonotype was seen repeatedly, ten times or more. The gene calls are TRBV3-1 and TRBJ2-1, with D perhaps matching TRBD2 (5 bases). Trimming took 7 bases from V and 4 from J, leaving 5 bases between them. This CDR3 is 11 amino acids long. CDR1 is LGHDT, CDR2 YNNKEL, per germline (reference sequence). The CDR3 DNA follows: TGTGCCAGCACGGGGTACAATGAGCAGTTCTTC. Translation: CASTGYNEQFF.

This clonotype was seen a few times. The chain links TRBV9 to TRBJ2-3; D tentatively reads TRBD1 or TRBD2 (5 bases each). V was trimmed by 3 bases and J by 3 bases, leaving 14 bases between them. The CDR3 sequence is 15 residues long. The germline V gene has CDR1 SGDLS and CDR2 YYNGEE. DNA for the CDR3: TGTGCCAGCAGCGCCGGGGCGGTTTCAACAGATACGCAGTATTTT. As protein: CASSAGAVSTDTQYF.

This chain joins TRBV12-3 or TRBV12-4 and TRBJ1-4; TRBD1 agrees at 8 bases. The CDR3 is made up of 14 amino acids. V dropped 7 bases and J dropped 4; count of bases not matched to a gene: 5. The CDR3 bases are TGTGCCAGCACCTGGACAGGGCTTAATGAAAAACTGTTTTTT. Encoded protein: CASTWTGLNEKLFF.

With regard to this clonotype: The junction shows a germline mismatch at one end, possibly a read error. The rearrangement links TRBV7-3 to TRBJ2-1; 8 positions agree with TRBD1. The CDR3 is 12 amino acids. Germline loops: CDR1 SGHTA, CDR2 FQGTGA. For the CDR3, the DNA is TGTGCCAGCAGCTCAGACAGGGGCCCCGAGGTCTTC. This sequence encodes CASSSDRGPEVF.

The CDR3 DNA reads as TGTGCCAGCAGCGGCAGAGGTGGGCGGACAGATACGCAGTATTTT. Translation: CASSGRGGRTDTQYF. The V and J genes are TRBV7-8 and TRBJ2-3; D is ambiguous. V was clipped by 5 bases and J by 3 bases, with 15 bases between them. Germline V gene data show CDR1 as SGHVS and CDR2 as FQNEAQ. The CDR3 is 15 amino acids.

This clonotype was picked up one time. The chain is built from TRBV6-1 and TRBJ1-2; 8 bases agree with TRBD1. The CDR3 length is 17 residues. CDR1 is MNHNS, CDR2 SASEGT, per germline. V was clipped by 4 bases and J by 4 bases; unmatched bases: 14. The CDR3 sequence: CASSGLMDRARIYGYTF. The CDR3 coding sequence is TGTGCCAGCAGTGGACTTATGGACAGGGCACGCATCTATGGCTACACCTTC.

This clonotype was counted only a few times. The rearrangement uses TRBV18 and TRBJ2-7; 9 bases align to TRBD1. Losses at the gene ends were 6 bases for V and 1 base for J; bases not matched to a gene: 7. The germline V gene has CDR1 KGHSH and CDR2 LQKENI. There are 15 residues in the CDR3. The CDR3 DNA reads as TGTGCCAGCTCTTTACAGGGGGCGCAGTCCTACGAGCAGTACTTC. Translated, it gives CASSLQGAQSYEQYF.

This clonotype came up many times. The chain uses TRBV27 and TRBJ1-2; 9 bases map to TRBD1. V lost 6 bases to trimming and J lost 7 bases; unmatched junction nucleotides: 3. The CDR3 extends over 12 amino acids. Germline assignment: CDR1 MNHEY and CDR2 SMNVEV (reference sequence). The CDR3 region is CASRQGAGGYTF. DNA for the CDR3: TGTGCCAGCAGACAGGGGGCGGGTGGCTACACCTTC.

CDR3 protein: CASSSRGDHTGELFF. CDR3 DNA sequence: TGCGCCAGCAGCTCGCGGGGGGACCACACCGGGGAGCTGTTTTTT. The chain has TRBV5-1 and TRBJ2-2; TRBD2 matches 8 bases. Germline-derived CDR1 and CDR2 are SGHRS and YFSETQ. V lost 3 bases and J lost 3; bases outside the gene matches: 4. This CDR3 has 15 residues.

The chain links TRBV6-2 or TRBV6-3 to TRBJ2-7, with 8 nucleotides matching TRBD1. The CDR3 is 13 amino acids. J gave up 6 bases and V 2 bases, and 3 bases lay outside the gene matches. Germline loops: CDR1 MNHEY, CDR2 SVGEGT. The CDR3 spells CASSYGTGGEQYV. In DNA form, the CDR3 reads TGTGCCAGCAGTTACGGGACAGGAGGCGAGCAGTACGTC.

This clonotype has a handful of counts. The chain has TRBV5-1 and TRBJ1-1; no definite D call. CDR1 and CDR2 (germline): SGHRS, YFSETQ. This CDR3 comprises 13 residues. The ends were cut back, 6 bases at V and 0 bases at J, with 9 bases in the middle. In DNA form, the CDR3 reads TGCGCCAGCACTCAAGAGATGAACACTGAAGCTTTCTTT. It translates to CASTQEMNTEAFF.

The CDR3: CASRTLAVSSYNEQFF. CDR3 nucleotide sequence: TGTGCCAGCAGAACCCTAGCGGTAAGCTCCTACAATGAGCAGTTCTTC. The chain links TRBV6-5 to TRBJ2-1, with 7 bases identical to TRBD2. V shed 6 bases, J shed 0 bases, and the junction held 8 bases outside the gene matches. Germline lookup yields CDR1 MNHEY and CDR2 SVGAGI. The CDR3 extends over 16 amino acids.

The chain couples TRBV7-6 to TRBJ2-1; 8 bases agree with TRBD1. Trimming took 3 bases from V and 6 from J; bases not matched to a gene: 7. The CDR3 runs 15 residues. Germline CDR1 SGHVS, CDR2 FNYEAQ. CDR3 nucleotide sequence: TGTGCCAGCAGCTTTAGGGACAGGTATGGCAATGAGCAGTTCTTC. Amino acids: CASSFRDRYGNEQFF.

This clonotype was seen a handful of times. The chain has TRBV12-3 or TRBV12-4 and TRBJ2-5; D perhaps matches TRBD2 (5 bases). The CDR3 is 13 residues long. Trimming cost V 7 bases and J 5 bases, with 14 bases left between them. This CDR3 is CASTSRGAETQYF. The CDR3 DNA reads TGTGCCAGCACCAGCCGGGGAGCGGAGACCCAGTACTTC.

CDR3 loop: CASSQEHGTEGNQPQHF. The CDR3 coding sequence is TGCGCCAGCAGCCAAGAGCATGGGACAGAGGGTAATCAGCCCCAGCATTTT. The rearrangement joins TRBV4-1 to TRBJ1-5; 7 nucleotides agree with TRBD1. Germline lookup yields CDR1 MGHRA and CDR2 YSYEKL. CDR3 length: 17 residues. The ends lost 0 bases at V and 4 bases at J; junction bases unmatched: 9.